This T cell receptor beta chain was sequenced in a study of cytotoxic CD8 clonotypes in ibrutinib-treated CLL. Study summary: Treatment had run for a median roughly eleven months, range 6 to 36, when response samples were taken.

In germline, CDR1 is SGHAT, CDR2 FQNNGV. The V end was cut by 1 base, the J end by 1 base, with 7 bases between. The CDR3 has 14 amino acids. Repertoires were generated with immunoSEQ multiplex PCR, while TCRdb's copy carries only in-frame clones and drops some. The repertoire consists of around 330,000 clones, with 67% occurring once and the leading ten covering roughly 6%. Frozen-stored PBMCs produced about 2 micrograms of genomic DNA for TCR beta libraries. The clonotype comes from a human donor with chronic lymphocytic leukemia. J is TRBJ2-5 and V is TRBV11-2; D remains unclear. This specimen was PBMCs, taken after 36 months of ibrutinib treatment. The DNA for the CDR3 is TGTGCCAGCAGCTTAGGGAGCGTCCAAGAGACCCAGTACTTC. Its protein is CASSLGSVQETQYF.